These 23 T cell receptor beta chains were sequenced from one sample in a study of shared clonotypes between healthy human individuals. Repertoires were generated with immunoSEQ multiplex PCR, while TCRdb's copy carries only in-frame clones and drops some. The sample shows roughly 500,000 clones, about 96% of them seen only once. The sample was naive CD4+ T cells sorted from blood. Subset noted: CD45RA+ positively selected. The receptors were gathered from a woman aged 30 to 39 in good health.

V and J are TRBV11-2 and TRBJ2-1; D perhaps matches TRBD2 (6 bases). The ends were cut back, 5 bases at V and 10 bases at J, with 12 bases in the middle. Germline V gene data show CDR1 as SGHAT and CDR2 as FQNNGV. The CDR3 spans 12 residues. The CDR3 coding sequence is TGTGCCAGCAGCATCAGTAGCGGAGAGCAGTTCTTC. Residues: CASSISSGEQFF. The variable domain in full, with the rest retrieved from reference TRBV11-2 and TRBJ2-1, is EAGVAQSPRYKIIEKRQSVAFWCNPISGHATLYWYQQILGQGPKLLIQFQNNGVVDDSQLPKDRFSAERLKGVDSTLKIQPAKLEDSAVYLCASSISSGEQFFGPGTRLTVL.

This clone was counted once. V usage is TRBV5-4 and J usage is TRBJ2-5; the match to TRBD2 covers 9 bases. V lost 1 base and J lost 5; bases outside the gene matches: 6. Germline CDR1 and CDR2: SGHNT and YYREEE (reference sequence). This CDR3 comprises 15 residues. The CDR3 nucleotides read TGTGCCAGCAGCTTGATTAGCGGGAGTGGGGAGACCCAGTACTTC. Translated: CASSLISGSGETQYF.

The chain is built from TRBV30 and TRBJ2-1; 11 bases line up with TRBD2. V gave up 0 bases and J gave up 5 bases; unmatched junction bases: 9. CDR1 GTSNPN and CDR2 SVGIG come from the germline V gene (reference sequence). The CDR3 is 17 amino acids. The DNA of the CDR3 is TGTGCCTGGAGTGTGGCCGAGGCGGGACTAGCGGACAATGAGCAGTTCTTC. It translates to CAWSVAEAGLADNEQFF.

This clone was picked up one time. The genes are TRBV19 and TRBJ1-2; D perhaps matches TRBD1 (5 bases). The CDR3 consists of 17 residues. V was trimmed by 6 bases and J by 8 bases, leaving 28 bases between them. The germline CDR1 and CDR2 sequences are LNHDA and SQIVND (reference sequence). The CDR3 reads CASSLRADTRGGRGYTF. CDR3 DNA sequence: TGTGCCAGTAGCCTTCGGGCCGACACGCGGGGCGGACGGGGCTACACCTTC.

The chain has TRBV11-1 and TRBJ2-7, with D maybe TRBD1 (6 bases). The germline CDR1 and CDR2 sequences are SGHAT and FQDESV (reference sequence). The CDR3 is made up of 14 amino acids. The V end was cut by 5 bases, the J end by 4 bases, with 15 bases between. CDR3 sequence (DNA): TGTGCCAGCAGCCCCAGGGGCAGAAGTTACGAGCAGTACTTC. It encodes CASSPRGRSYEQYF.

The chain has TRBV6-5 and TRBJ2-7, with no clear D. The CDR3 length is 12 residues. Trimming shortened V by 0 bases and J by 3 bases, and 3 bases separated the two germline ends. Germline V CDR1 and CDR2: MNHEY, SVGAGI. CDR3 sequence (DNA): TGTGCCAGCAGTTACTCGAACTACGAGCAGTACTTC. Protein product: CASSYSNYEQYF.

The chain combines TRBV27 with TRBJ2-5, with D unresolved. With 5 bases removed from V and 6 bases from J, the gap between germline ends came to 7 bases. Germline values: CDR1 MNHEY, CDR2 SMNVEV (reference sequence). This CDR3 spans 11 amino acids. The CDR3 is CASSTKKTQYF. The CDR3 DNA sequence: TGTGCCAGCAGTACCAAAAAGACCCAGTACTTC.

CDR3 in amino acids: CASSSLQPMGEAFF. The CDR3 nucleotides are TGTGCCAGCAGTTCCCTTCAACCTATGGGTGAAGCTTTCTTT. The rearrangement links TRBV28 to TRBJ1-1; D gene ambiguous. The length of the CDR3 is 14 residues. Trimming took off 4 bases at V and 7 bases at J, with 16 bases between the two ends. The germline V gene encodes CDR1 MDHEN and CDR2 SYDVKM.

The J gene is TRBJ2-3, the V gene TRBV5-1; D unclear. From germline, CDR1 is SGHRS and CDR2 YFSETQ. There are 14 residues in the CDR3. Trimming took 1 base from V and 2 from J, leaving 8 bases between them. The CDR3, as DNA: TGCGCCAGCAGCTTGACTCTATCCACAGATACGCAGTATTTT. Amino acids: CASSLTLSTDTQYF.

This clone was detected once. The rearrangement joins TRBV5-1 to TRBJ1-3; the match to TRBD1 covers 8 bases. CDR3 length: 16 residues. Germline V gene sequence: CDR1 SGHRS, CDR2 YFSETQ. With V trimmed by 4 bases and J by 0 bases, 6 bases remained unmatched. The CDR3 region is CASSQGQGNSGNTIYF. As DNA, the CDR3 is TGCGCCAGCAGCCAAGGACAGGGAAACTCTGGAAACACCATATATTTT.

The genes are TRBV5-1 and TRBJ1-1; D perhaps matches TRBD1 (6 bases). The V gene's germline CDR1 is SGHRS and CDR2 YFSETQ. With 0 bases removed from V and 4 bases from J, the gap between germline ends came to 13 bases. The CDR3 has 15 residues. CDR3 region: CASSLVGGRGTEAFF. CDR3 coding DNA: TGCGCCAGCAGCTTGGTGGGGGGCCGGGGCACTGAAGCTTTCTTT.

This chain uses TRBV5-1 with TRBJ2-7; possible D gene TRBD1, 5 bases. Looked up from germline, CDR1 is SGHRS and CDR2 is YFSETQ. This CDR3 spans 15 amino acids. The germline V and J ends were trimmed by 0 bases and 1 base, with 11 bases remaining between them. The CDR3 sequence is CASSLDRQGSYEQYF. CDR3 coding DNA: TGCGCCAGCAGCTTGGATCGGCAGGGTTCCTACGAGCAGTACTTC.

The CDR3 here is CASSTEQLTYGYTF. In DNA, the CDR3 is TGTGCCAGCAGCACGGAACAGCTAACCTATGGCTACACCTTC. The chain couples TRBV4-2 to TRBJ1-2; D is uncertain. This CDR3 has 14 residues. V lost 5 bases, J lost 4 bases, and 14 bases lay in between. Germline CDR1 is LGHNA and CDR2 is YNFKEQ.

The chain joins TRBV28 to TRBJ1-5; 8 bases are a match to TRBD1. The junction had 7 bases not matched to a gene; V was cut back by 6 bases and J by 0 bases. The CDR3 is 16 amino acids. Germline V gene data show CDR1 as MDHEN and CDR2 as SYDVKM. The CDR3 spells CASSSWTGTSNQPQHF. The CDR3 DNA follows: TGTGCCAGCAGCTCATGGACAGGGACTAGCAATCAGCCCCAGCATTTT.

V usage is TRBV6-4 and J usage is TRBJ1-1; 10 nucleotides line up with TRBD1. The CDR3 sequence is 16 residues long. The germline V gene has CDR1 MRHNA and CDR2 SNTAGT. J was trimmed by 5 bases and V by 5 bases; bases with no gene match: 11. CDR3: CASSYTPGQGFTEAFF. CDR3 in DNA: TGTGCCAGCAGTTACACGCCGGGACAGGGGTTTACTGAAGCTTTCTTT.

The chain is built from TRBV5-1 and TRBJ2-7; D may correspond to TRBD1 or TRBD2 (6 bases each). Trimming shortened V by 4 bases and J by 4 bases, and 12 bases separated the two germline ends. CDR3 size: 13 residues. From germline, CDR1 is SGHRS and CDR2 YFSETQ. CDR3 residues: CASSGGTPYEQYF. DNA of the CDR3: TGCGCCAGCAGCGGCGGGACACCTTACGAGCAGTACTTC. Supplemented by reference TRBV5-1 and TRBJ2-7, the full variable domain reads KAGVTQTPRYLIKTRGQQVTLSCSPISGHRSVSWYQQTPGQGLQFLFEYFSETQRNKGNFPGRFSGRQFSNSRSEMNVSTLELGDSALYLCASSGGTPYEQYFGPGTRLTVT.

In regard to this clone: The sample has other DNA sequences that encode this CDR3 too. The chain uses TRBV19 and TRBJ2-7, with TRBD2 identical over 13 bases. J lost 4 bases, V lost 4 bases, and 1 base had no gene match. CDR3 length: 14 amino acids. The germline gives CDR1 LNHDA, CDR2 SQIVND (reference sequence). Here the CDR3 reads CASSRLAGGYEQYF. The CDR3 region has the DNA TGTGCCAGTAGTAGACTAGCGGGAGGATACGAGCAGTACTTC. The variable domain in full, with the rest retrieved from reference TRBV19 and TRBJ2-7, is DGGITQSPKYLFRKEGQNVTLSCEQNLNHDAMYWYRQDPGQGLRLIYYSQIVNDFQKGDIAEGYSVSREKKESFPLTVTSAQKNPTAFYLCASSRLAGGYEQYFGPGTRLTVT.

CDR3 region: CASTLTGDRYEQYF. The CDR3 coding sequence is TGCGCCAGCACCCTCACAGGGGACCGTTACGAGCAGTACTTC. The chain is built from TRBV10-1 and TRBJ2-7, with TRBD1 matching 7 bases. The CDR3 sequence is 14 residues long. Germline CDR1 is WNHNN and CDR2 is SYGVQD (reference sequence). V was clipped by 7 bases and J by 4 bases; unmatched bases: 10.

The gene calls are TRBV19 and TRBJ1-4; TRBD1 matches at 7 bases. J lost 3 bases, V lost 6 bases, and 4 bases had no gene match. Germline CDR1 is LNHDA and CDR2 is SQIVND (reference sequence). The CDR3 extends over 14 amino acids. CDR3 bases: TGTGCCAGTAGCTATCAGGGGGCTAATGAAAAACTGTTTTTT. It codes for CASSYQGANEKLFF.

Comments on this clone: One end of the junction varies from germline; a read error may be responsible. V is TRBV13 and J is TRBJ2-4, with D unresolved. Germline assignment: CDR1 PRHDT and CDR2 FYEKMQ (reference sequence). The CDR3 totals 15 residues. The CDR3 DNA sequence: TGTGCCAGCAGCGTCCCGATTGGGGAAATAAAGAGGATGGACTTC. It yields the protein CASSVPIGEIKRMDF.

The chain combines TRBV4-2 with TRBJ2-5, with 7 bases matching TRBD1. The last part of the DNA fits TRBJ2-7 better; the J call may be wrong. The CDR3 has 17 residues. Germline V gene sequence: CDR1 LGHNA, CDR2 YNFKEQ. The CDR3 here is CASSQDLNRDSSYEQYF. In DNA, the CDR3 is TGTGCCAGCAGCCAAGATCTGAACAGGGACAGCTCCTACGAGCAGTACTTC.

This chain joins TRBV6-1 and TRBJ1-5, with D possibly matching TRBD1 (5 bases). The V end lost 5 bases, the J end lost 3 bases, and 11 bases lay between the germline ends. CDR1 and CDR2 (germline): MNHNS, SASEGT. The CDR3 totals 14 residues. The CDR3 nucleotides are TGTGCCAGCAGTAAGGACATCCCCAATCAGCCCCAGCATTTT. Encoded protein: CASSKDIPNQPQHF.

The rearrangement links TRBV7-8 to TRBJ2-2; 12 positions match TRBD2. The junction had 6 bases not matched to a gene; V was cut back by 8 bases and J by 5 bases. The CDR3 is made up of 15 amino acids. The V gene's germline CDR1 is SGHVS and CDR2 FQNEAQ. CDR3 DNA sequence: TGTGCCAGCGGGGGACTAGCGGGTGTAACCGGGGAGCTGTTTTTT. It codes for CASGGLAGVTGELFF.